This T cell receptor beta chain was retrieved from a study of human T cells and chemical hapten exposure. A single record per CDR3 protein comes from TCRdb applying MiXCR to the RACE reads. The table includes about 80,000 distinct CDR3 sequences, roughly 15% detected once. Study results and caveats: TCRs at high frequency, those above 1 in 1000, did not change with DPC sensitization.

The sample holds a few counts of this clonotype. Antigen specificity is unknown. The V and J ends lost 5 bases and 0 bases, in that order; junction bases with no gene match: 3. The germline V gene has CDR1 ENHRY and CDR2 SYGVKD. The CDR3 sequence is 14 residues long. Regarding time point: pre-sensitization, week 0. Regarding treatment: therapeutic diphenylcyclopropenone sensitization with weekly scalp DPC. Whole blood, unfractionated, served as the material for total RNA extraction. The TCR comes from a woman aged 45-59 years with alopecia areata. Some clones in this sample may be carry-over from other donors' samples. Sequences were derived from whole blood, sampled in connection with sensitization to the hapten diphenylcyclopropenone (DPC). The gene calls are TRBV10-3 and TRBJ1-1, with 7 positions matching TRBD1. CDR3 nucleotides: TGTGCCATCAGTCCCGGACAGGTGAACACTGAAGCTTTCTTT. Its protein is CAISPGQVNTEAFF.